This T cell receptor beta chain comes out of a study of cytomegalovirus exposure and HLA in healthy donors. Findings and limits, study-wide: Whilst most TCR sequences proved rare, a subset of public TCRs occurred across many donors. Altogether, 170 or so TCR beta chains were recorded as cytomegalovirus-associated. Common viral pathogens (according to a later analysis) appeared linked to several of the most significant clusters.

The PCR had 60 Vbeta and 13 Jbeta primers. Clones were read by immunoSEQ multiplex PCR, and TCRdb kept only the in-frame ones, dropping some. The sample shows around 67,000 clones, 70% to 80% of them seen only once. V lost 3 bases to trimming and J lost 0 bases; unmatched junction nucleotides: 1. The germline CDR1 and CDR2 sequences are SQVTM and ANQGSEA. CDR3 length: 13 residues. This clone showed up just a few times. Antigen unknown. The sequencing input was PBMCs. The chain joins TRBV29-1 to TRBJ1-1; 7 nucleotides agree with TRBD1. This receptor was obtained from a man aged 18 to 29 in good health and CMV-seropositive. In DNA form, the CDR3 reads TGCAGCGTTGACAGGGGGATGAACACTGAAGCTTTCTTT. Amino acids: CSVDRGMNTEAFF.